The rows below give T cell receptor beta chains drawn from one sample of a study of CD8+ T cells in alopecia areata. Using immunoSEQ multiplex PCR, the repertoire was profiled, and TCRdb retains in-frame clones only, with some absent. The sample records about 190,000 clones, around 56% being singletons. This material consisted of CD4+ T cells sorted from blood, taken at week 4, from a patient treated with tofacitinib. Source of these receptors: a human donor with alopecia areata. Each CDR3 is given with its conserved first and last residue. A D gene is named only where the DNA matches it firmly. Expanded clones are given a class, and other clones once, few, many or no size at all.

TRBV4-1,TRBD2,TRBJ2-7,.,TGCGCCAGCAGCCAAGAACAGGGCGCGGGAGGAGCCGCCTACGAGCAGTACTTC,CASSQEQGAGGAAYEQYF
TRBV5-1,.,TRBJ1-1,.,TGCGCCAGCAGCGGCCGACCTGGGACTTGGGGAAACACTGAAGCTTTCTTT,CASSGRPGTWGNTEAFF
TRBV6-1,.,TRBJ1-3,few,TGTGCCAGCAGGGTCGACGGGAACTCTGGAAACACCATATATTTT,CASRVDGNSGNTIYF
TRBV30,.,TRBJ1-5,.,TGTGCCTGGAGCATTGGGGGGGATCAGCCCCAGCATTTT,CAWSIGGDQPQHF
TRBV7-9,TRBD1,TRBJ2-1,once,TGTGCCAGCGGACACAGGGGTACCAATGAGCAGTTCTTC,CASGHRGTNEQFF
TRBV30,.,TRBJ1-2,.,TGTGCCTGTCCCCCAGGGGCTAACTATGGCTACACCTTC,CACPPGANYGYTF
TRBV29-1,.,TRBJ2-6,.,TGCAGCGTTGAACTGGGCGGCTCTGGGGCCAACGTCCTGACTTTC,CSVELGGSGANVLTF
TRBV6-1,TRBD2,TRBJ2-1,.,TGTGCCGGACGGACTAGCGGGAATGAGCAGTTCTTC,CAGRTSGNEQFF
TRBV30,.,TRBJ1-5,once,TGTGCCTGGAGTGTGAGGTACAATCAGCCCCAGCATTTT,CAWSVRYNQPQHF
TRBV15,TRBD2,TRBJ2-3,.,TGTGCCACCAGCAGAGATTTTGCGGGAGGGATGAGCACAGATACGCAGTATTTT,CATSRDFAGGMSTDTQYF
TRBV30,.,TRBJ1-2,.,TGTGCCTGGAGTGTCGGGTCAGGGGACTATGGCTACACCTTC,CAWSVGSGDYGYTF
TRBV28,.,TRBJ2-2,.,TGTGCCACCCTGGGGCAGAACACCGGGGAGCTGTTTTTT,CATLGQNTGELFF
TRBV30,TRBD1,TRBJ2-7,few,TGTGCCTGGAGTAGACAGGGCTCCTACGAGCAGTACTTC,CAWSRQGSYEQYF
TRBV5-1,.,TRBJ2-6,.,TGCGCCAGCAGCTTCGCTGGGGAATCTGGGGCCAACGTCCTGACTTTC,CASSFAGESGANVLTF
TRBV6-5,TRBD1,TRBJ2-3,.,TGTGCCAGCAGTTTCGGACAGGGTTTGACAGATACGCAGTATTTT,CASSFGQGLTDTQYF
TRBV27,.,TRBJ2-5,.,TGTGCCAGCAGTCGGACTCGGCTCCAAGAGACCCAGTACTTC,CASSRTRLQETQYF
TRBV19,.,TRBJ1-2,few,TGTGCCAGTAGGCTGGACGGAAACTATGGCTACACCTTC,CASRLDGNYGYTF
TRBV11-2,TRBD1,TRBJ2-7,.,TGTGCCAGCAGCCCCCGCAGACAGGGGGCTATGGAGCAGTACTTC,CASSPRRQGAMEQYF
TRBV15,.,TRBJ1-2,.,TGTGCCACCAGCAGAGATCCCCAGGGAGGCTACACCTTC,CATSRDPQGGYTF
TRBV2,.,TRBJ1-1,few,TGTGCCAGCGCAGGGCTCGGCCCTGAAGCTTTCTTT,CASAGLGPEAFF
TRBV10-3,TRBD2,TRBJ2-7,.,TGTGCCATCGGCCGCCCGGGAGGCGGCCACGAGCAGTACTTC,CAIGRPGGGHEQYF
TRBV4-1,TRBD2,TRBJ2-3,.,TGCGCCAGCAGCCGAGATTATAGCGGGAGGAGCACAGATACGCAGTATTTT,CASSRDYSGRSTDTQYF
TRBV29-1,.,TRBJ1-1,.,TGCAGCGCCCGTATTCAGACTAACACTGAAGCTTTCTTT,CSARIQTNTEAFF
TRBV6-6,.,TRBJ2-7,few,TGTGCCAGCAGTTTCTTGGGCAGCTCCTACGAGCAGTACTTC,CASSFLGSSYEQYF
TRBV6-5,TRBD1,TRBJ2-5,.,TGTGCCAGCAGAGCGGGGACAGGGGGTTTGAAGACCCAGTACTTC,CASRAGTGGLKTQYF
TRBV18,.,TRBJ1-1,.,TGTGCCAGCTCACCATCGGAGAACACTGAAGCTTTCTTT,CASSPSENTEAFF
TRBV7-2,TRBD2,TRBJ2-3,.,TGTGCCAGCATCGGCGGACGAGCGGGAGGACTATACACGGGTACGCAGTATTTT,CASIGGRAGGLYTGTQYF
TRBV29-1,.,TRBJ2-7,few,TGCAGCGTTGCAACAACTGGACCCGGGACTTCCTCCTACGAGCAGTACTTC,CSVATTGPGTSSYEQYF
TRBV7-6,.,TRBJ2-7,.,TGTGCCAGCACCATGGGGGACGAGCAGTACTTC,CASTMGDEQYF
TRBV29-1,.,TRBJ2-5,.,TGCAGCGTTGAAGTTTCAGAGACCCAGTACTTC,CSVEVSETQYF
TRBV27,TRBD2,TRBJ2-3,.,TGTGCCAGCAGTTTAACCAGACTAGCGGGTTATACAGATACGCAGTATTTT,CASSLTRLAGYTDTQYF
TRBV4-1,.,TRBJ2-2,few,TGCGCCAGCTCAGGGCCCCACACCGGGGAGCTGTTTTTT,CASSGPHTGELFF
TRBV2,TRBD1,TRBJ1-4,few,TGTGCCAGCAGTGATCACAGGGGGCGGGAAAAACTGTTTTTT,CASSDHRGREKLFF
TRBV5-1,.,TRBJ1-5,.,TGCGCCAGCAGCTTGGATGGGGGCGACCAGCCCCAGCATTTT,CASSLDGGDQPQHF
TRBV10-3,TRBD1,TRBJ2-1,once,TGTGCCATCAGTTTGGGGACAGGGACCTCCAATGAGCAGTTCTTC,CAISLGTGTSNEQFF
TRBV4-3,.,TRBJ1-4,few,TGCGCCAGCAGCCAAGATCCGGGCAGATCTAATGAAAAACTGTTTTTT,CASSQDPGRSNEKLFF
TRBV28,TRBD1,TRBJ2-7,few,TGTGCCAGCAGGGGGACAGGGCGCTACGAGCAGTACTTC,CASRGTGRYEQYF
TRBV5-1,TRBD2,TRBJ2-1,.,TGCGCCAGCAGCTCGAGCGGGAGCTCCTACAATGAGCAGTTCTTC,CASSSSGSSYNEQFF
TRBV5-4,.,TRBJ1-1,.,TGTGCCAGCAGCCTACAGGGGAACACTGAAGCTTTCTTT,CASSLQGNTEAFF
TRBV19,TRBD1,TRBJ2-1,.,TGTGCCAGTAGTATATGGGGACAGGACAATGAGCAGTTCTTC,CASSIWGQDNEQFF
TRBV7-3,.,TRBJ2-1,few,TGTGCCAGCAGCTTATTTACGGGAGTAGGGAATGAGCAGTTCTTC,CASSLFTGVGNEQFF
TRBV25-1,.,TRBJ1-2,.,TGTGCCAGCAGTGATGGATATGGCTACACCTTC,CASSDGYGYTF
TRBV29-1,.,TRBJ1-2,few,TGCAGCGTTGATGCAGGGAAAAACTATGGCTACACCTTC,CSVDAGKNYGYTF
TRBV29-1,.,TRBJ2-7,few,TGCAGCGTTAATCGGGGTTCCTACGAGCAGTACTTC,CSVNRGSYEQYF
TRBV5-1,.,TRBJ2-3,few,TGCGCCAGCAGCTCGGCCGGGACTTCAAATACGCAGTATTTT,CASSSAGTSNTQYF
TRBV11-3,.,TRBJ2-1,few,TGTGCCAGCAGCTTAGCCCTCGTTCCCGGGAAAGTAAAGGAGCAGTTCTTC,CASSLALVPGKVKEQFF
TRBV30,.,TRBJ1-1,.,TGTGCCGGGGCCGTCCGGTCGGACACTGAAGCTTTCTTT,CAGAVRSDTEAFF
TRBV30,.,TRBJ2-1,.,TGTGCCGGGGGCAGGAGCTCCTACAATGAGCAGTTCTTC,CAGGRSSYNEQFF
TRBV28,.,TRBJ2-7,.,TGTGCCAGCACGGGCAGCTCCTACGAGCAGTACTTC,CASTGSSYEQYF